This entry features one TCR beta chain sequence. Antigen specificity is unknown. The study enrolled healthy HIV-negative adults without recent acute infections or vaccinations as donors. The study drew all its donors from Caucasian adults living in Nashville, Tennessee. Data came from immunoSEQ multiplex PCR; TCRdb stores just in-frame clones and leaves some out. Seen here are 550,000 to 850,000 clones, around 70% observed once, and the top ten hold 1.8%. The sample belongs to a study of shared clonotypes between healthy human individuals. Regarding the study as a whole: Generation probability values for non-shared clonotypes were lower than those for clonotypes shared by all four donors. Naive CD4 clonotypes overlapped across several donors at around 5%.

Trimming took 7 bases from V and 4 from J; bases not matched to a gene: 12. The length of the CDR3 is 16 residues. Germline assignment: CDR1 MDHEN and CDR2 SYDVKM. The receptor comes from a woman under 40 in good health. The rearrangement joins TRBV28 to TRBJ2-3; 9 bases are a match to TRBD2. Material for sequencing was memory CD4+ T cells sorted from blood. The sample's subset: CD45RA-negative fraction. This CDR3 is CASTSPGLAGSDTQYF. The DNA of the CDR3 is TGTGCCAGCACTTCCCCAGGGCTAGCGGGGTCAGATACGCAGTATTTT.